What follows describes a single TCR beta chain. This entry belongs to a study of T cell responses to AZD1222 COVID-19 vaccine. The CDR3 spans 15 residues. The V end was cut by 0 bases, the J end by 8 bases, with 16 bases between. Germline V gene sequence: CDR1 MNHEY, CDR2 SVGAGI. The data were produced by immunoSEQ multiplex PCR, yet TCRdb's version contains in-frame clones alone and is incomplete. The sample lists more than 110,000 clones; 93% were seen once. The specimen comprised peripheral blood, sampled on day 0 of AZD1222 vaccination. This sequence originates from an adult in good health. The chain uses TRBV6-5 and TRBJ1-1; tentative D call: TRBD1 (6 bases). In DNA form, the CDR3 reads TGTGCCAGCAGTTACTCGCCCCGGACGGGGGCGGAAGCTTTCTTT. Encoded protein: CASSYSPRTGAEAFF.